The 27 T cell receptor beta chains reported below all come from one sample, sequenced in a study of molecular identifiers for immune sequencing clone quantification. MiXCR, applied by TCRdb to the PCR reads, yields one record per CDR3 protein. The sample comprises around 480,000 distinct CDR3 sequences, about a quarter of which are singletons, and approximately 0.76% rests with the top ten. Specimen: naive CD8+ T cells from blood, with Jurkat cell RNA spiked in. The subset was: FACS-sorted CD8+CD4-CCR7+CD45RA+ naive T cells. The origin of the receptors is a human donor in good health. Some libraries in this study had Jurkat cell RNA spiked in.

A few counts support this clonotype. This sequence joins TRBV9 and TRBJ2-1; 7 positions match TRBD1. With 3 bases clipped from V and 8 bases from J, the junction kept 2 bases outside the gene matches. The CDR3 is made up of 12 amino acids. From germline, CDR1 is SGDLS and CDR2 YYNGEE. DNA for the CDR3: TGTGCCAGCAGCGGACAGGGTCATGAGCAGTTCTTC. Its translation: CASSGQGHEQFF.

This rearrangement joins TRBV16 to TRBJ1-5; D is possibly TRBD1 (5 bases). The V gene's germline CDR1 is KGHSY and CDR2 FQNENV. V was shortened by 1 base and J by 5 bases, with 12 bases between the two germline ends. The CDR3 is 15 residues long. CDR3 loop: CASSQFAGADQPQHF. In DNA form, the CDR3 reads TGTGCCAGCAGCCAATTCGCCGGGGCCGATCAGCCCCAGCATTTT.

Turning to this clonotype: One end of the junction fails to match germline, which may point to a read error. The chain joins TRBV30 to TRBJ2-2; D remains ambiguous. Per germline, CDR1 GTSNPN and CDR2 SVGIG (reference sequence). This CDR3 has 13 residues. CDR3 in amino acids: CDWMPPSTGELFF. CDR3 DNA sequence: TGTGACTGGATGCCTCCCAGCACCGGGGAGCTGTTTTTT.

V gene TRBV3-1 combines with J gene TRBJ2-2; 9 bases match TRBD2. CDR3 length: 18 amino acids. Trimming took 1 base from V and 2 from J; bases not matched to a gene: 8. Germline V gene sequence: CDR1 LGHDT, CDR2 YNNKEL (reference sequence). CDR3 coding DNA: TGTGCCAGCAGCCAAGTTTCCAGCGGGGGGATAAACACCGGGGAGCTGTTTTTT. As protein: CASSQVSSGGINTGELFF. The entire variable domain, with the rest obtained from reference TRBV3-1 and TRBJ2-2, is as follows: DTAVSQTPKYLVTQMGNDKSIKCEQNLGHDTMYWYKQDSKKFLKIMFSYNNKELIINETVPNRFSPKSPDKAHLNLHINSLELGDSAVYFCASSQVSSGGINTGELFFGEGSRLTVL.

Comments on this clonotype: A junction end diverges from the germline sequence, so it may reflect a read error. The genes are TRBV5-3 and TRBJ2-5; D is undetermined. TRBV5-3 is assigned to the ORF class and has an uncertain function. CDR3 length equals 15 residues. CDR3: CASSSRPARPETQYF. The CDR3 bases are TGTGCCAGCAGCTCACGACCAGCCCGCCCAGAGACCCAGTACTTC.

This clonotype turned up a few times. The chain combines TRBV7-8 with TRBJ2-7, with a weak D call TRBD1 (6 bases). Trimming took 8 bases from V and 4 from J, leaving 24 bases between them. CDR3 length equals 16 residues. Germline CDR1 is SGHVS and CDR2 is FQNEAQ. The chain's CDR3 is CASGLSRDKPVYEQYF. In DNA form, the CDR3 reads TGTGCCAGCGGCCTCAGCCGGGACAAGCCCGTTTACGAGCAGTACTTC.

The chain has TRBV7-2 and TRBJ2-3; possible D gene TRBD1, 6 bases. V was cut by 5 bases and J by 4 bases, with 19 bases left in between. There are 16 residues in the CDR3. CDR1 and CDR2 from the germline V gene are SGHTA and FQGNSA. CDR3 amino acids: CASSPEGVSFADTQYF. Written as DNA, the CDR3 is TGTGCCAGCAGCCCAGAGGGGGTCTCGTTCGCAGATACGCAGTATTTT.

The table lists this clonotype with many counts. The chain carries TRBV13 and TRBJ2-3; D perhaps matches TRBD2 (6 bases). The CDR3 runs 13 residues. The V and J ends lost 5 bases and 3 bases respectively, with 9 bases between them. The germline V gene encodes CDR1 PRHDT and CDR2 FYEKMQ (reference sequence). Here the CDR3 DNA reads TGTGCCAGCAGCCGCGGGGTGACAGATACGCAGTATTTT. Translation: CASSRGVTDTQYF.

This clonotype showed up just a few times. This rearrangement joins TRBV24-1 to TRBJ1-2; the D is unclear. This CDR3 has 13 amino acids. V lost 5 bases, J lost 4 bases, and 10 bases lay in between. The germline V gene encodes CDR1 KGHDR and CDR2 SFDVKD. The CDR3 reads CATSVSQSYGYTF. The CDR3 DNA is TGTGCCACCAGTGTATCTCAGTCCTATGGCTACACCTTC.

The chain links TRBV30 to TRBJ2-5; 9 bases match TRBD1. The trim removed 3 bases at V and 1 base at J, leaving 12 bases unmatched. The CDR3 has 17 residues. Germline CDR1 and CDR2: GTSNPN and SVGIG (reference sequence). CDR3 sequence: CAWSRDRDKRIQETQYF. DNA for the CDR3: TGTGCCTGGAGCCGGGACAGGGATAAGAGAATCCAAGAGACCCAGTACTTC. Based on the CDR3 plus reference TRBV30 and TRBJ2-5, the full variable domain is SQTIHQWPATLVQPVGSPLSLECTVEGTSNPNLYWYRQAAGRGLQLLFYSVGIGQISSEVPQNLSASRPQDRQFILSSKKLLLSDSGFYLCAWSRDRDKRIQETQYFGPGTRLLVL.

The table lists this clonotype with a few counts. The chain has TRBV4-1 and TRBJ2-7; no definite D call. Per the germline V gene, CDR1 is MGHRA and CDR2 is YSYEKL. The V and J ends lost 4 bases and 2 bases respectively, with 9 bases between them. The CDR3 runs 13 residues. The CDR3 here is CASSPNPTYEQYF. The CDR3 DNA is TGCGCCAGCAGCCCTAACCCCACCTACGAGCAGTACTTC.

V and J are TRBV7-2 and TRBJ2-7; TRBD1 matches 9 bases. This CDR3 has 16 amino acids. Germline trimming cut 2 bases from V and 5 bases from J; bases unmatched to any gene: 10. In germline, CDR1 is SGHTA, CDR2 FQGNSA. CDR3 sequence (DNA): TGTGCCAGCAGCTTATGGTTTTCGGACAGGGGCCACGAGCAGTACTTC. This sequence encodes CASSLWFSDRGHEQYF.

The chain combines TRBV4-1 with TRBJ2-6; 7 bases are a match to TRBD1. The CDR3 consists of 16 residues. Per the germline V gene, CDR1 is MGHRA and CDR2 is YSYEKL. After removal of 1 base from V and 2 bases from J, the junction contained 2 bases not matched to a gene. This CDR3 reads CASSQATGTGANVLTF. The CDR3 region has the DNA TGCGCCAGCAGCCAAGCGACAGGGACTGGGGCCAACGTCCTGACTTTC.

The chain recombines TRBV7-2 with TRBJ2-1; no definite D call. Trimming took 5 bases from V and 3 from J, leaving 14 bases between them. Germline assignment: CDR1 SGHTA and CDR2 FQGNSA. This CDR3 has 15 amino acids. The CDR3 DNA sequence: TGTGCCAGCAGCCCCTTCGAGGTAGGCTACAATGAGCAGTTCTTC. Translation: CASSPFEVGYNEQFF.

This clonotype was recorded many times. The chain joins TRBV7-2 to TRBJ2-7, with D possibly matching TRBD1 (5 bases). This CDR3 is built from 16 residues. V lost 2 bases and J lost 4, with 18 bases in between. Germline CDR1 reads SGHTA; CDR2 reads FQGNSA. CDR3 in amino acids: CASSLSVGRAWYEQYF. Written as DNA, the CDR3 is TGTGCCAGCAGCTTATCAGTCGGCAGGGCCTGGTACGAGCAGTACTTC. The variable domain in full, completed from reference TRBV7-2 and TRBJ2-7, reads GAGVSQSPSNKVTEKGKDVELRCDPISGHTALYWYRQSLGQGLEFLIYFQGNSAPDKSGLPSDRFSAERTGGSVSTLTIQRTQQEDSAVYLCASSLSVGRAWYEQYFGPGTRLTVT.

This clonotype was counted many times. The chain has TRBV7-9 and TRBJ1-5; D gene unclear. The CDR3 length is 11 residues. V gave up 8 bases and J gave up 8 bases, with 10 bases separating them. CDR1 is SEHNR and CDR2 is FQNEAQ in the germline V gene (reference sequence). The CDR3 sequence: CASHGRKPQHF. As DNA, the CDR3 is TGTGCCAGCCATGGGAGGAAGCCCCAGCATTTT.

For this clonotype: The junction departs from the called germline gene at one end, perhaps through a read error. The CDR3 region is CAISYPGTEQYF. CDR3 coding DNA: TGTGCCATCAGTTACCCAGGGACGGAGCAGTACTTC. The gene calls are TRBV6-2 or TRBV6-3 and TRBJ2-7; D is possibly TRBD1 or TRBD2 (5 bases each). CDR1 and CDR2 from the germline V gene are MNHEY and SVGEGT. The CDR3 covers 12 residues.

The table lists this clonotype with many counts. The chain joins TRBV7-2 to TRBJ2-1; D perhaps matches TRBD2 (6 bases). This CDR3 comprises 16 residues. The V and J ends lost 4 bases and 6 bases respectively, with 19 bases between them. Germline V CDR1 and CDR2: SGHTA, FQGNSA. The CDR3 is CASSSSVWGDGNEQFF. CDR3 nucleotide sequence: TGTGCCAGCAGCTCATCGGTCTGGGGGGACGGCAATGAGCAGTTCTTC.

The J gene is TRBJ1-1, the V gene TRBV13, with D perhaps matching TRBD1 (5 bases). Germline-derived CDR1 and CDR2 are PRHDT and FYEKMQ (reference sequence). The length of the CDR3 is 15 residues. V was clipped by 2 bases and J by 4 bases, with 14 bases between them. CDR3 loop: CASSLRAGRFTEAFF. The CDR3, as DNA: TGTGCCAGCAGCTTACGTGCAGGGAGGTTCACTGAAGCTTTCTTT.

In this sample, this clonotype turned up a few times. A read error is possible here, since a much larger clone lies one base away. This chain uses TRBV29-1 with TRBJ2-2; D may match TRBD1 or TRBD2 (5 bases each). V was pared by 0 bases and J by 3 bases, with 5 bases between. The CDR3 runs to 13 residues. The germline CDR1 and CDR2 sequences are SQVTM and ANQGSEA. The CDR3 DNA reads TGCAGCGTTGAAGAGGGGGACACCGGGGAGCTGTTTTTT. Translating gives CSVEEGDTGELFF.

This sequence joins TRBV27 and TRBJ2-5; no firm D call. With 1 base removed from V and 3 bases from J, the gap between germline ends came to 6 bases. The CDR3 length is 13 residues. Germline CDR1 is MNHEY and CDR2 is SMNVEV (reference sequence). This CDR3 reads CASSLWGEETQYF. As DNA, the CDR3 is TGTGCCAGCAGTTTATGGGGTGAAGAGACCCAGTACTTC.

The rearrangement uses TRBV4-3 and TRBJ2-2, with D maybe TRBD2 (6 bases). Germline V gives CDR1 LGHNA, CDR2 YSLEER. This CDR3 is built from 19 residues. The V and J ends lost 4 bases and 0 bases respectively, with 21 bases between them. CDR3 in amino acids: CASSLSPRVGLTNTGELFF. In DNA, the CDR3 is TGCGCCAGCAGCCTTTCCCCAAGAGTGGGACTTACGAACACCGGGGAGCTGTTTTTT.

The chain links TRBV9 to TRBJ2-5; D may be TRBD2 (6 bases). CDR3 length: 13 amino acids. V lost 3 bases to trimming and J lost 4 bases, with 10 bases between them. Germline CDR1 SGDLS, CDR2 YYNGEE. Here the CDR3 DNA reads TGTGCCAGCAGCGCCGAGGGAGGAGAGACCCAGTACTTC. It encodes CASSAEGGETQYF.

The chain recombines TRBV7-2 with TRBJ2-7; D may be TRBD2 (5 bases). V was shortened by 5 bases and J by 7 bases, with 27 bases between the two germline ends. This CDR3 comprises 17 residues. Germline CDR1 is SGHTA and CDR2 is FQGNSA. CDR3 in DNA: TGTGCCAGCAGCCCACTTTATGGCGGGTCCCCACCTCGAGAGCAGTACTTC. Amino acid sequence: CASSPLYGGSPPREQYF.

This clonotype has a single count. Mismatch with germline at one junction end may stem from a read error. The rearrangement links TRBV2 to TRBJ2-5; D may be TRBD1 (6 bases). Germline loops: CDR1 SNHLY, CDR2 FYNNEI. The CDR3 runs 14 residues. CDR3 loop: CACSETGSQETQYF. The CDR3 region has the DNA TGTGCCTGCAGTGAGACAGGTAGCCAAGAGACCCAGTACTTC.

On this clonotype itself: A read error is possible here, since a much larger clone lies one base away. This sequence joins TRBV19 and TRBJ1-1; D gene uncertain. The CDR3 covers 15 residues. The V and J ends lost 4 bases and 1 base respectively, with 13 bases between them. Germline CDR1 reads LNHDA; CDR2 reads SQIVND (reference sequence). In DNA form, the CDR3 reads TGTGCCAGTAGTACCCCTCCCGAGGGGAACACTGAAGCTTTCTTT. This gives the protein CASSTPPEGNTEAFF.

The gene calls are TRBV4-1 and TRBJ2-2; no clear D. CDR1 is MGHRA, CDR2 YSYEKL, per germline. V was trimmed by 0 bases and J by 6 bases, leaving 5 bases between them. The CDR3 runs to 13 residues. The CDR3 here is CASSQDVAGELFF. CDR3 in DNA: TGCGCCAGCAGCCAAGATGTAGCCGGGGAGCTGTTTTTT.